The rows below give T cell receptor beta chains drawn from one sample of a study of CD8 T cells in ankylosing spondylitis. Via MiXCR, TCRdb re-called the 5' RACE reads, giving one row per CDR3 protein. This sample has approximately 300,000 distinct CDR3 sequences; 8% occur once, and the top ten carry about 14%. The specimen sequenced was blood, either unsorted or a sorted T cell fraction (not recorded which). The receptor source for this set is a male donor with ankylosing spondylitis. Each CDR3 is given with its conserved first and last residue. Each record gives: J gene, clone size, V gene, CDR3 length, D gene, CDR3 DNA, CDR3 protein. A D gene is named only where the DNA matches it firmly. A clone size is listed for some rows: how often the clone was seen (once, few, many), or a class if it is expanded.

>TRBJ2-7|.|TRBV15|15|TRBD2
TGTGCCACCAGCGGGGGACTAGCGCCGTCCTACGAGCAGTACTTC
CATSGGLAPSYEQYF
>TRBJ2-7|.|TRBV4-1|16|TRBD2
TGCGCCAGCAGCCTTCCCGGGACTAGCGGTCCCTACGAGCAGTACTTC
CASSLPGTSGPYEQYF
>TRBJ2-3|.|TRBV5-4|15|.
TGTGCCAGCAGCGCAAAGATCAGTGGCGCAGATACGCAGTATTTT
CASSAKISGADTQYF
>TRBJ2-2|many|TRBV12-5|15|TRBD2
TGTGCTAGTTTCCCTAGCGGGAGTAGGTCCGGGGAGCTGTTTTTT
CASFPSGSRSGELFF
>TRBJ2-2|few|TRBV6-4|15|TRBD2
TGTGCCAGCAGTAGACTAGCGGGATTCACCGGGGAGCTGTTTTTT
CASSRLAGFTGELFF
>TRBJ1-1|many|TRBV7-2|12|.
TGTGCCAGCAGCTTAGGGACACTTGAAGCTTTCTTT
CASSLGTLEAFF
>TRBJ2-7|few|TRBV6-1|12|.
TGTGCCACTAGGAAGGGGTCCTACGAGCAGTACTTC
CATRKGSYEQYF
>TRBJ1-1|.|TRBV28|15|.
TGTGCCAGCAGTTCTCGGACAGTCATGAACACTGAAGCTTTCTTT
CASSSRTVMNTEAFF
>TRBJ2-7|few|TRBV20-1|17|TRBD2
TGCAGTGCTCCGATTAGTACTAGCGGGGGACCGTGGGCCGAGCAGTACTTC
CSAPISTSGGPWAEQYF
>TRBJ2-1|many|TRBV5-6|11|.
TGTGCCAGCAGCTTGGACAATGAGCAGTTCTTC
CASSLDNEQFF
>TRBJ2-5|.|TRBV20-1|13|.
TGCAGTGCTAGAGTTGGGGGGTGGGAGACCCAGTACTTC
CSARVGGWETQYF
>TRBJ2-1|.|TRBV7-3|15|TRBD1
TGTGCCAGCAGCTTCTCGGGACAGGGATACAATGAGCAGTTCTTC
CASSFSGQGYNEQFF
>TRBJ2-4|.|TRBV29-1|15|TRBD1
TGCAGCGTTGGGAAAGGTTTGAGGGGGCGGGACATTCAGTACTTC
CSVGKGLRGRDIQYF
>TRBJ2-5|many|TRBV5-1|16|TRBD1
TGCGCCAGCAGCCCCCGACAGGGGGCCATCCAAGAGACCCAGTACTTC
CASSPRQGAIQETQYF
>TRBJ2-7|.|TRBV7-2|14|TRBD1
TGTGCCAGCAGCCGGCGGACAGGAAACTCCGAGCAGTACTTC
CASSRRTGNSEQYF
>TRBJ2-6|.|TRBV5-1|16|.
TGCGCCAGCAAGAGGGCTCCGAGCTCTGGGGCCAACGTCCTGACTTTC
CASKRAPSSGANVLTF
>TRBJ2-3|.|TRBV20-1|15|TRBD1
TGCAGTGCTTTAGGGGGACAGGGAAACACAGATACGCAGTATTTT
CSALGGQGNTDTQYF
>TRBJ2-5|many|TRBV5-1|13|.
TGCGCCAGCAACCGGGACGGAGTAGAGACCCAGTACTTC
CASNRDGVETQYF
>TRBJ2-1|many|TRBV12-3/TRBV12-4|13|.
TGTGCCAGCAGTTTAGCGGGACGCGGGGAGCAGTTCTTC
CASSLAGRGEQFF
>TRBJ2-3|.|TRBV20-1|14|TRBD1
TGCAGTGCTGGGGGACAGGGGGCTCTCCGAACGCAGTATTTT
CSAGGQGALRTQYF
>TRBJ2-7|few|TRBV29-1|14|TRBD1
TGCAGCGGGGGAGAGGGACAGGGGGCCTCCGAGCAGTACTTC
CSGGEGQGASEQYF
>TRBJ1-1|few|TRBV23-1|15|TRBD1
TGCGCCAGCAGTCAACCTGACAGGGCGAACACTGAAGCTTTCTTT
CASSQPDRANTEAFF
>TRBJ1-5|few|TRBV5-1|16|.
TGCGCCAGCAGCTTAACGCCGCTGGGTAGCAATCAGCCCCAGCATTTT
CASSLTPLGSNQPQHF
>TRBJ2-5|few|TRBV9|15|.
TGTGCCAGCAGCGTAGCATCAGGGACGGCAGAGACCCAGTACTTC
CASSVASGTAETQYF
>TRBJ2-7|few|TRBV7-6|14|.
TGTGCCAGCAGCTTAGACAGGTTTGCATACGAGCAGTACTTC
CASSLDRFAYEQYF
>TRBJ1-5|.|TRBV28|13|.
TGTGCCAGCAGCCCCCCCGCCGATCAGCCCCAGCATTTT
CASSPPADQPQHF
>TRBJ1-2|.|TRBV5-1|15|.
TGCGCCAGCAGCTTGTCCCAAGGTCGAGACTATGGCTACACCTTC
CASSLSQGRDYGYTF
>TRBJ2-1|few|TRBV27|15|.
TGTGCCAGCAGTTTAAGGGGGAACTCCTACAATGAGCAGTTCTTC
CASSLRGNSYNEQFF
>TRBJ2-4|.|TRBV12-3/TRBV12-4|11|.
TGTGCCAGCACCGAGGACAATATTCAGTACTTC
CASTEDNIQYF
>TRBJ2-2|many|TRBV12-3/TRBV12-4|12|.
TGTGCCAGCAGTTCCCATCCCGGGGAGCTGTTTTTT
CASSSHPGELFF
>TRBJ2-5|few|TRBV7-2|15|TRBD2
TGTGCCAGCAGTCCTAGCGGGAGGGACCAAGAGACCCAGTACTTC
CASSPSGRDQETQYF
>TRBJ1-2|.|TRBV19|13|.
TGTGCCAGTAGTATCCGGGTGCGCTATGGCTACACCTTC
CASSIRVRYGYTF
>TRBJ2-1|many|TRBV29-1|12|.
TGCAGCGGACAGGCACCCGGGGATGAGCAGTTCTTC
CSGQAPGDEQFF
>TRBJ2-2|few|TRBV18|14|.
TGTGCCAGCTCCAGAGGGGTCGACACCGGGGAGCTGTTTTTT
CASSRGVDTGELFF
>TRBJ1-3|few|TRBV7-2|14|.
TGTGCCAGCAGCTTGGGGCCAGATAAGAACACCATATATTTT
CASSLGPDKNTIYF
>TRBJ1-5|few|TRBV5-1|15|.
TGCGCCAGCAGCCTCATGGGTATTAGCAATCAGCCCCAGCATTTT
CASSLMGISNQPQHF
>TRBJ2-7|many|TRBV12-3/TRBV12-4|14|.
TGTGCCAGCAGCTCGACAGGGACTCAAAACGAGCAGTACTTC
CASSSTGTQNEQYF
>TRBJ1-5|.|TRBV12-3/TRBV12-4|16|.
TGTGCCAGCAGTTTACGGGTCAACAACTTGAGGCAGCCCCAGCATTTT
CASSLRVNNLRQPQHF
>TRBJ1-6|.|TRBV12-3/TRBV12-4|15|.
TGTGCCAGCAGTCCCAGTGTGAGGGTAAATTCACCCCTCCACTTT
CASSPSVRVNSPLHF
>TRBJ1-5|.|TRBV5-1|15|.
TGCGCCAGCAGCTCGGACGGGGGATTCGACCAGCCCCAGCATTTT
CASSSDGGFDQPQHF
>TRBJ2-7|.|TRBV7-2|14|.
TGTGCCAGCAGCTTAAGCGGCGGGGCCAACGAGCAGTACTTC
CASSLSGGANEQYF
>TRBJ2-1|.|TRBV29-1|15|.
TGCAGCGTCGCGGACTCGTGGGGGTTCTACAATGAGCAGTTCTTC
CSVADSWGFYNEQFF
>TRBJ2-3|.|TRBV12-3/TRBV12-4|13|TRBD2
TGTGCCAGCAATAGCGGGACGGGGGATACGCAGTATTTT
CASNSGTGDTQYF
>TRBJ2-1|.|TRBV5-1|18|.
TGCGCCAGCTATTCGAGCCTAGCGTCCTGGACCTCCTACAATGAGCAGTTCTTC
CASYSSLASWTSYNEQFF
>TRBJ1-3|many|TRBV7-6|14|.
TGTGCCAGCAGCTTAGTCGCTGCTGGAAACACCATATATTTT
CASSLVAAGNTIYF
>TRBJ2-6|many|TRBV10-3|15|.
TGTGCCATCAAACATGACATCTCTGGGGCCAACGTCCTGACTTTC
CAIKHDISGANVLTF
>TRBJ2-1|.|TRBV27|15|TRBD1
TGTGCCAGCAGTCCGGGGACAGGGACCTACAATGAGCAGTTCTTC
CASSPGTGTYNEQFF
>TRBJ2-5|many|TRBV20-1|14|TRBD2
TGCAGTGCTACGGGGGGACTCGGGAAAGAGACCCAGTACTTC
CSATGGLGKETQYF
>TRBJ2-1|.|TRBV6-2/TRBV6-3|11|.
TGTGCCAGCAGTTATATGGGTGAGCAGTTCTTC
CASSYMGEQFF
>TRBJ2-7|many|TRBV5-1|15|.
TGCGCCAGCAGCTTGGGGATGGGGGAGGTCTACGAGCAGTACTTC
CASSLGMGEVYEQYF
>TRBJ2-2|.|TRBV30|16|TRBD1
TGTGCCTGGAGAAGGGGCGGGACAGGGGACACCGGGGAGCTGTTTTTT
CAWRRGGTGDTGELFF
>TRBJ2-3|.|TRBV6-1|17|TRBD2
TGTGCCAGCTCCCGAAGGTCGCTAGCGGGAGCTACAGATACGCAGTATTTT
CASSRRSLAGATDTQYF
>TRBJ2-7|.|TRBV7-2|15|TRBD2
TGTGCCAGCAGCTTGACCGCGGGGGGATCGTACGAGCAGTACTTC
CASSLTAGGSYEQYF